This T cell receptor beta chain was captured in a study of blood T cell repertoires in COVID-19. Study summary: Samples came from the United States, Italy and Spain, spanning acute and convalescent COVID-19. PBMCs, B-cell-depleted T cells, or T cells provided the cDNA or gDNA that made up the material.

The CDR3 is 17 amino acids. Trimming removed 0 bases from V and 3 bases from J; junction bases left unmatched: 8. Germline assignment: CDR1 SGHRS and CDR2 YFSETQ. Per the authors' pipeline: The assay estimated nucleated cells by amplifying reference gene primers. The assay was immunoSEQ multiplex PCR, and TCRdb's table has in-frame clones only and misses some. V, J and clone size reflect that table, while D and trimming were determined from the DNA. The table records around 100,000 clones, around four fifths of them present only once. The rearrangement joins TRBV5-1 to TRBJ1-4, with 7 bases matching TRBD1. Sequenced sample: peripheral blood. The receptor's source is a man in his 60s with acute or convalescent COVID-19. This CDR3 is CASSLEGQLLPNEKLFF. CDR3 nucleotide sequence: TGCGCCAGCAGCTTGGAGGGACAGCTTCTGCCTAATGAAAAACTGTTTTTT.